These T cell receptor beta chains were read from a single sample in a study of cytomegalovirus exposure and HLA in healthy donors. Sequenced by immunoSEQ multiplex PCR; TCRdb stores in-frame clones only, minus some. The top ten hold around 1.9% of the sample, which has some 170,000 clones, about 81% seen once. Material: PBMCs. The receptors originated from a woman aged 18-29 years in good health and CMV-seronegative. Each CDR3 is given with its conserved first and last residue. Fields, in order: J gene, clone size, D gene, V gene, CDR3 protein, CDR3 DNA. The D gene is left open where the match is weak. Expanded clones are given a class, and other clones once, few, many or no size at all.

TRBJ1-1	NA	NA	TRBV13	CASSLGAMMNTEAFF	TGTGCCAGCAGCTTAGGGGCAATGATGAACACTGAAGCTTTCTTT
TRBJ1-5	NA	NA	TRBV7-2	CASSPGGSVQPQHF	TGTGCCAGCAGCCCGGGTGGGAGCGTTCAGCCCCAGCATTTT
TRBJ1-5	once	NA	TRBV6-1	CASSSQGFQPQHF	TGTGCCAGCAGTTCACAGGGTTTTCAGCCCCAGCATTTT
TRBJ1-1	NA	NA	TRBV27	CARGGAIIKAFF	TGTGCCCGCGGGGGGGCGATAATTAAAGCTTTCTTT
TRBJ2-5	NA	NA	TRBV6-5	CASSYSRGREQYF	TGTGCCAGCAGTTACTCTAGGGGGAGAGAGCAGTACTTC
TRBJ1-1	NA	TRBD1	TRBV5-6	CASSLVRDSVMNTEAFF	TGTGCCAGCAGCTTGGTCCGGGACAGTGTTATGAACACTGAAGCTTTCTTT
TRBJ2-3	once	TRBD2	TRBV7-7	CASSKGLAGDTDTQYF	TGTGCTAGCAGCAAAGGGTTAGCGGGAGACACAGATACGCAGTATTTT
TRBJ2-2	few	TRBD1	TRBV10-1	CASSDYTGGLNTGELFF	TGCGCCAGCAGTGACTATACAGGGGGCCTGAACACCGGGGAGCTGTTTTTT
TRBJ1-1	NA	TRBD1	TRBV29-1	CSAYLGQANTEAFF	TGCAGCGCCTACCTCGGACAGGCTAACACTGAAGCTTTCTTT
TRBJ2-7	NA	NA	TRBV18	CASSRDYLPYEQYF	TGTGCCAGCTCACGTGACTATCTACCGTACGAGCAGTACTTC
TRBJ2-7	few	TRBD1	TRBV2	CASSDRQGAYEQYF	TGTGCCAGCAGTGACCGACAGGGGGCCTACGAGCAGTACTTC
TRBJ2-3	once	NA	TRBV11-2	CASSLGPGVDTQYF	TGTGCCAGCAGCTTAGGCCCCGGAGTAGATACGCAGTATTTT
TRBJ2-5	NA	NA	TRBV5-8	CASSLPDQETQYF	TGTGCCAGCAGCTTGCCAGACCAAGAGACCCAGTACTTC
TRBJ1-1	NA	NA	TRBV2	CASLAQGFTEAFF	TGTGCCAGCCTAGCGCAGGGTTTCACTGAAGCTTTCTTT
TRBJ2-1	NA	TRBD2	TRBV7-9	CASSPSGRPNNEQFF	TGTGCCAGCAGCCCAAGCGGGAGGCCGAACAATGAGCAGTTCTTC
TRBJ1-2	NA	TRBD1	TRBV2	CASTEGGVSNYGYTF	TGTGCCAGCACCGAAGGGGGCGTTTCTAACTATGGCTACACCTTC
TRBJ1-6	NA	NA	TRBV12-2	CASRPEGLGDSPLHF	TGTGCAAGTCGTCCCGAAGGTCTCGGGGATTCACCCCTCCACTTT
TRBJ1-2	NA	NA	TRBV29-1	CSVRTATNYGYTF	TGCAGCGTCCGGACAGCGACTAACTATGGCTACACCTTC
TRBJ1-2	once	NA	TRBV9	CASSVAAGVEGYTF	TGTGCCAGCAGCGTAGCCGCGGGGGTTGAGGGCTACACCTTC
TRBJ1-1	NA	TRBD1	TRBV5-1	CASSPEGSGTGEAFF	TGCGCCAGCAGCCCGGAGGGGTCTGGGACAGGTGAAGCTTTCTTT
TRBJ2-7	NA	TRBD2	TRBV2	CASSSSGLIGPEQYF	TGTGCCAGCAGCAGCTCGGGACTAATCGGGCCCGAGCAGTACTTC
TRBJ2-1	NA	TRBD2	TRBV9	CASSVGASGTSYNEQFF	TGTGCCAGCAGCGTAGGGGCTAGCGGAACTTCCTACAATGAGCAGTTCTTC
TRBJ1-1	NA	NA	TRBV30	CAWSVLLDWNTEAFF	TGTGCCTGGAGTGTACTGCTCGATTGGAACACTGAAGCTTTCTTT
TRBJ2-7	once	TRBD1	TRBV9	CASSIRGPEGEQYF	TGTGCCAGCAGCATAAGGGGGCCCGAGGGCGAGCAGTACTTC
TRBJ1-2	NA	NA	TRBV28	CASGRGSYGYTF	TGTGCCAGCGGTAGGGGATCCTATGGCTACACCTTC
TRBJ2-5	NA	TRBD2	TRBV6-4	CASSDSPGGGETQYF	TGTGCCAGCAGTGACTCACCGGGAGGAGGGGAGACCCAGTACTTC
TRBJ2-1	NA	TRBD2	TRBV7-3	CASSLTSGKDEQFF	TGTGCCAGCAGCTTGACTAGCGGGAAGGATGAGCAGTTCTTC
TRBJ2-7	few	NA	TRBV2	CASSAGLSATYEQYF	TGTGCCAGCAGTGCCGGACTCAGTGCAACCTACGAGCAGTACTTC
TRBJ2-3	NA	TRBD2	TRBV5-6	CASSSLAGGPLYDTQYF	TGTGCCAGCAGCTCTCTAGCGGGGGGGCCCTTATACGATACGCAGTATTTT
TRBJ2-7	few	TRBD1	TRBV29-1	CSVEVETGGGEQYF	TGCAGCGTTGAAGTTGAGACAGGGGGCGGCGAGCAGTACTTC
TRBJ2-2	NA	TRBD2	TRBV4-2	CASSRVPLTSGILGRTGELFF	TGTGCCAGCAGCCGCGTCCCCCTGACTAGCGGGATATTAGGTCGCACCGGGGAGCTGTTTTTT
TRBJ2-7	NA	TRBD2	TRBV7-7	CEAGGGGAGGYEQYF	TGTGAAGCGGGGGGCGGCGGGGCGGGGGGCTACGAGCAGTACTTC
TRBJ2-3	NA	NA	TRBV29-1	CSAGGGSRTDTQYF	TGCAGCGCCGGTGGTGGTAGTCGCACAGATACGCAGTATTTT
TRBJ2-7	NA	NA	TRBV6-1	CASSGSPDAYEQYF	TGTGCCAGCAGTGGAAGCCCCGATGCCTACGAGCAGTACTTC
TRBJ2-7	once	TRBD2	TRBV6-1	CASSEGGIGYEQYF	TGTGCCAGCAGTGAGGGAGGGATCGGTTACGAGCAGTACTTC
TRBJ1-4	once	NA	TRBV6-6	CASSYYLVWKLFF	TGTGCCAGCAGTTACTACTTGGTATGGAAACTGTTTTTT
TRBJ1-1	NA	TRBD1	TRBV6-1	CASKNPPTGGTEAFF	TGTGCCAGCAAGAATCCGCCGACAGGGGGGACTGAAGCTTTCTTT
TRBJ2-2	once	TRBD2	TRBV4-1	CASSQERREFTGELFF	TGCGCCAGCAGCCAAGAACGGCGGGAGTTCACCGGGGAGCTGTTTTTT